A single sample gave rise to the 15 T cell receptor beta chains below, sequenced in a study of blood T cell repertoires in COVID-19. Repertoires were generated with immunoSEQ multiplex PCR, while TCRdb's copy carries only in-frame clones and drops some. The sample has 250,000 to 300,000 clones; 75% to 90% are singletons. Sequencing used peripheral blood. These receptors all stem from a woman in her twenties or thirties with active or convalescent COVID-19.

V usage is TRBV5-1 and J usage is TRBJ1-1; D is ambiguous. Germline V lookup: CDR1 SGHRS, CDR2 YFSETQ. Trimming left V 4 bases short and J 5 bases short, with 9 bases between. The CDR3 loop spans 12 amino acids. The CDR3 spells CASSARSTEAFF. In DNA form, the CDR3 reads TGCGCCAGCAGCGCGCGGAGTACTGAAGCTTTCTTT.

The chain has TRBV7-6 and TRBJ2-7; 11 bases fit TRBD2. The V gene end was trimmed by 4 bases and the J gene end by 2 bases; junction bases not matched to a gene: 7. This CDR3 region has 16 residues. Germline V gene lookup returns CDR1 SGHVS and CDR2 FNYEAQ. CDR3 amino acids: CASSSLTSGGPYEQYF. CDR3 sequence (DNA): TGTGCCAGCAGCTCCCTAACTAGCGGGGGACCCTACGAGCAGTACTTC.

CDR3 DNA sequence: TGTGCCAGTAGCCCAGAACCTCGGACAGGGTGGAGTTTGGCCCAGCATTTT. It specifies CASSPEPRTGWSLAQHF. The genes are TRBV19 and TRBJ1-5, with TRBD1 matching 8 bases. Trimming at V came to 6 bases and at J to 11 bases, leaving 21 bases not matched to a gene. This CDR3 region has 17 residues. Germline CDR1 LNHDA, CDR2 SQIVND (reference sequence).

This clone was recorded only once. CDR3 loop: CASSEGAGGREQYF. As DNA, the CDR3 is TGTGCCAGCAGTGAGGGAGCGGGGGGCCGCGAGCAGTACTTC. V gene TRBV2 combines with J gene TRBJ2-7; 9 bases map to TRBD2. Germline loops: CDR1 SNHLY, CDR2 FYNNEI. J was trimmed by 6 bases and V by 3 bases; bases with no gene match: 6. The CDR3 runs 14 residues.

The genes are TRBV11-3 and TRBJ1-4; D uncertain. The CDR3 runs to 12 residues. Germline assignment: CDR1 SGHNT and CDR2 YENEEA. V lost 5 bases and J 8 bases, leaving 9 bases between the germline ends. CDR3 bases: TGTGCCAGCAGCCTGGAGGAGGAAAAACTGTTTTTT. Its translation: CASSLEEEKLFF.

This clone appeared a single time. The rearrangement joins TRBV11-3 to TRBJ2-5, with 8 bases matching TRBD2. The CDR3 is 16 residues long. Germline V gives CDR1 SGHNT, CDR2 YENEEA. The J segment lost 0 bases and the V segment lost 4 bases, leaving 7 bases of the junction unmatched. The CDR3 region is CASSSTSGGDQETQYF. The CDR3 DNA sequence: TGTGCCAGCAGCTCAACAAGCGGGGGTGACCAAGAGACCCAGTACTTC.

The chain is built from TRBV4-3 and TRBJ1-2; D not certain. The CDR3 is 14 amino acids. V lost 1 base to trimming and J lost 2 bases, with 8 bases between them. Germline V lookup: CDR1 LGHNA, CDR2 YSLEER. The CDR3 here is CASSQGAVNYGYTF. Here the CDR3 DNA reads TGCGCCAGCAGCCAAGGGGCTGTCAACTATGGCTACACCTTC.

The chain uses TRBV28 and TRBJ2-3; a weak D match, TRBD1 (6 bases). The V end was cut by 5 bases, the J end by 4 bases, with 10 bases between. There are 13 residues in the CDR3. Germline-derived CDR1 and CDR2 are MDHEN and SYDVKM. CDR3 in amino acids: CASSPGESDTQYF. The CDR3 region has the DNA TGTGCCAGCAGTCCAGGGGAATCAGATACGCAGTATTTT.

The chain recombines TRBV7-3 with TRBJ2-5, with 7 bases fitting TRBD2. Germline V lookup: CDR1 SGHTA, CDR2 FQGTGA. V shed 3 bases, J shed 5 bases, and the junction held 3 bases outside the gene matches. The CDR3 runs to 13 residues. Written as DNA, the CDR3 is TGTGCCAGCAGCTTTCGGGGGGAGGAGACCCAGTACTTC. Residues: CASSFRGEETQYF.

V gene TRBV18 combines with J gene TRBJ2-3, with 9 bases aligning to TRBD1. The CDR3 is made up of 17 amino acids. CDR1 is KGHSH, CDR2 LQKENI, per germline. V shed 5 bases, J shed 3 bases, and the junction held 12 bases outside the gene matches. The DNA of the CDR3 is TGTGCCAGCTCAGGGTGGCCCACAGGGGGCTCGACAGATACGCAGTATTTT. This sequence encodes CASSGWPTGGSTDTQYF.

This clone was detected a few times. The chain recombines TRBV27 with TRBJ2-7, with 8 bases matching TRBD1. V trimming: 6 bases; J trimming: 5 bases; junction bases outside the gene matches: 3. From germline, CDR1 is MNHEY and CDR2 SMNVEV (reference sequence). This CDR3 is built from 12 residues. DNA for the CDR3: TGTGCCAGCAGCCAGACAGGGGACGAGCAGTACTTC. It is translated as CASSQTGDEQYF.

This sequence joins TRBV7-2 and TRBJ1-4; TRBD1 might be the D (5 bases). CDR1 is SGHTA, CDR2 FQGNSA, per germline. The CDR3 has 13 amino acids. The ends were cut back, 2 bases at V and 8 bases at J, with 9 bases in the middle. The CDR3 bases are TGTGCCAGCAGCTTATTCCAGGGAGAAAAACTGTTTTTT. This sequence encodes CASSLFQGEKLFF. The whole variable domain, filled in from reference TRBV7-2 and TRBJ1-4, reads GAGVSQSPSNKVTEKGKDVELRCDPISGHTALYWYRQSLGQGLEFLIYFQGNSAPDKSGLPSDRFSAERTGGSVSTLTIQRTQQEDSAVYLCASSLFQGEKLFFGSGTQLSVL.

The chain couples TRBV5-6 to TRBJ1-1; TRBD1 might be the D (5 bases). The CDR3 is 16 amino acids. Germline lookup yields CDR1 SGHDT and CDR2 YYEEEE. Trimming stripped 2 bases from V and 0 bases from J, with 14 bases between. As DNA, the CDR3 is TGTGCCAGCAGCTTTGGAGGGGTCGCTATGAACACTGAAGCTTTCTTT. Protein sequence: CASSFGGVAMNTEAFF. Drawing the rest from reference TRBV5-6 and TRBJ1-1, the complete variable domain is DAGVTQSPTHLIKTRGQQVTLRCSPKSGHDTVSWYQQALGQGPQFIFQYYEEEERQRGNFPDRFSGHQFPNYSSELNVNALLLGDSALYLCASSFGGVAMNTEAFFGQGTRLTVV.

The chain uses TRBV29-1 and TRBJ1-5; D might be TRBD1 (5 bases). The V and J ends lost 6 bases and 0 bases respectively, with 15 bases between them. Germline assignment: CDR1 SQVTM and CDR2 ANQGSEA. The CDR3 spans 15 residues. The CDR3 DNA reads TGCAGCGTGGCTCCGGGACTACATAGCAATCAGCCCCAGCATTTT. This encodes CSVAPGLHSNQPQHF.

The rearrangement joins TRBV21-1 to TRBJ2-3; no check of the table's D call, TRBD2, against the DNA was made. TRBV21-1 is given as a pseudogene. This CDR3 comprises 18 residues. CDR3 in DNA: TGTGCCAGCAAGACGACTAGCGGGGGGGTCACCGGCACAGATACGCAGTATTTT. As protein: CASKTTSGGVTGTDTQYF.